The clone carrying this TCR beta chain was recorded many times. Its specificity is unknown. The record originates from a study of CD8 T cells in ankylosing spondylitis. Study-wide points: Within matched ankylosing spondylitis synovial fluid, disease-linked clones were reportedly significantly enriched. Previously reported in reactive arthritis synovial fluid and blood were some of the motif variants. Among TCR beta sequences, a motif of 7 to 9 highly homologous variants appeared characteristic of ankylosing spondylitis blood.

Generation of TCR beta libraries employed quantitative 5'-RACE incorporating molecular barcodes. TCRdb re-called the 5' RACE reads with MiXCR, one entry per CDR3 protein. Of 40,000 or so distinct CDR3 sequences in the sample, over 9% were seen once. With 5 bases removed from V and 7 bases from J, the gap between germline ends came to 11 bases. The CDR3 contains 12 residues. The source is a male donor with ankylosing spondylitis or in good health (not recorded which). The rearrangement links TRBV12-3 or TRBV12-4 to TRBJ1-1; TRBD1 is a possible D gene (5 bases). Sequencing was performed on blood, either unsorted or a sorted T cell fraction (not recorded which). The CDR3, as DNA: TGTGCCAGCAGTCGGGGACGAAATGAAGCTTTCTTT. Its translation is CASSRGRNEAFF.